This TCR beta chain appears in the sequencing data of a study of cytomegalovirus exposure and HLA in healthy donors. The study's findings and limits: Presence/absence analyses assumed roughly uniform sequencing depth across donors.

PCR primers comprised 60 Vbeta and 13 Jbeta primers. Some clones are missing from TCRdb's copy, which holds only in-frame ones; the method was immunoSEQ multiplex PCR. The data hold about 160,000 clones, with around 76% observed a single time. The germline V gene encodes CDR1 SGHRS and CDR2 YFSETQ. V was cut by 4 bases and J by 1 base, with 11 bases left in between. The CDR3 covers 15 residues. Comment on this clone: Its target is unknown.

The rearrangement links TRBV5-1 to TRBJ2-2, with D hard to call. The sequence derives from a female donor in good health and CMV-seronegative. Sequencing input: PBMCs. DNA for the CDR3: TGCGCCAGCAGCCGAGACACCGGGAACACCGGGGAGCTGTTTTTT. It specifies CASSRDTGNTGELFF.